This T cell receptor beta chain came from a study of blood T cells in healthy people across ages. V lost 3 bases and J 1 base, leaving 6 bases between the germline ends. Germline V CDR1 and CDR2: SGHTA, FQGNSA. This CDR3 has 14 amino acids. Using a J-beta primer mix together with a sample-barcoded 5' primer, a second PCR was run for about 7 to 12 cycles. TCRdb independently ran MiXCR on the 5' RACE reads; one entry per CDR3 protein. The sample yields roughly 730,000 distinct CDR3 sequences, 45% to 70% seen once. This receptor was taken from a man aged 35 to 55 in good health. The chain uses TRBV7-2 and TRBJ2-2, with TRBD1 as a possible D gene (5 bases). Sequencing was performed on blood. As DNA, the CDR3 is TGTGCCAGCAGCTTGGGGCGGAACACCGGGGAGCTGTTTTTT. As protein: CASSLGRNTGELFF.